This TCR beta chain originates from a study of T cells in Graves' hyperthyroidism and ophthalmopathy. To note about this clonotype: The antigen remains unidentified.

The V gene's germline CDR1 is ENHRY and CDR2 SYGVKD. CDR3 length: 14 residues. J lost 5 bases, V lost 7 bases, and 7 bases had no gene match. Study-wide findings and caveats: In simple terms, a model built on 13 V-J features told ophthalmopathy apart from stable hyperthyroidism. Ophthalmopathy was predicted by the model a median of approximately six months ahead of onset.

There were TCR beta CDR3 regions amplified from RNA transcripts. The HTBI primer set served for first-round RT-PCR of the TCR CDR3. TCRdb passed the multiplex PCR reads through MiXCR, listing each CDR3 protein once. Among around 620,000 distinct CDR3 sequences listed, more than 45% were seen once. Patients were excluded for uncontrolled infection, other autoimmune disease, pregnancy or lactation. Together with thyroid ultrasound, orbital computed tomography, serum thyroxine and TRAb, clinical symptoms were used for diagnoses. The clonotype was recovered from an adult woman with Graves' disease, either hyperthyroidism or ophthalmopathy (not recorded which). V and J are TRBV10-3 and TRBJ1-2; 10 nucleotides match TRBD1. The sequenced material came from peripheral blood or thyroid tissue (not recorded which). CDR3 amino acids: CAINKGQGMYGYTF. Written as DNA, the CDR3 is TGTGCCATCAACAAGGGACAGGGGATGTATGGCTACACCTTC.